A single sample is the source of the 30 T cell receptor beta chains below, sequenced in a study of T-cell reconstitution after alpha-beta-depleted transplantation in children. Using unique molecular identifiers, the investigators prepared the TCRbeta library. TCRdb processed the PCR reads anew with MiXCR; each CDR3 protein has one entry. The data show a few hundred thousand distinct CDR3 sequences, 43% seen once. Material: PBMCs, obtained before TCRalphabeta/CD19-depleted stem cell transplant. Source of these receptors: a girl under 10 years old with aplastic anemia, due to receive a stem cell transplant.

The rearrangement links TRBV9 to TRBJ2-7; D might be TRBD1 (5 bases). Germline values: CDR1 SGDLS, CDR2 YYNGEE. V was shortened by 4 bases and J by 5 bases, with 16 bases between the two germline ends. The CDR3 sequence is 14 residues long. This chain's CDR3 is CASSPWAVRDEQYF. DNA of the CDR3: TGTGCCAGCAGCCCCTGGGCCGTCAGGGACGAGCAGTACTTC. Full variable domain (rest looked up from reference TRBV9 and TRBJ2-7): DSGVTQTPKHLITATGQRVTLRCSPRSGDLSVYWYQQSLDQGLQFLIQYYNGEERAKGNILERFSAQQFPDLHSELNLSSLELGDSALYFCASSPWAVRDEQYFGPGTRLTVT.

The V and J genes are TRBV18 and TRBJ2-1; tentative D call: TRBD2 (6 bases). The V end lost 1 base, the J end lost 6 bases, and 7 bases lay between the germline ends. Germline V gene sequence: CDR1 KGHSH, CDR2 LQKENI. The CDR3 is made up of 13 amino acids. The CDR3 spells CASSPLGGNEQFF. The CDR3 DNA is TGTGCCAGCTCACCACTCGGGGGCAATGAGCAGTTCTTC.

The chain uses TRBV10-3 and TRBJ2-7; TRBD1 matches 11 bases. Germline V gene lookup returns CDR1 ENHRY and CDR2 SYGVKD. Trimming took 5 bases from V and 4 from J; bases not matched to a gene: 4. The CDR3 has 14 residues. For the CDR3, the DNA is TGTGCCATCAGTCGGACAGGGGGCGGGTACGAGCAGTACTTC. Protein sequence: CAISRTGGGYEQYF.

The rearrangement joins TRBV7-9 to TRBJ2-1; 13 nucleotides line up with TRBD2. Per the germline V gene, CDR1 is SEHNR and CDR2 is FQNEAQ (reference sequence). CDR3 size: 16 residues. V was pared by 5 bases and J by 4 bases, with 5 bases of the junction left unmatched. CDR3 residues: CASSHPGLAGYNEQFF. The CDR3 region has the DNA TGTGCCAGCAGCCATCCGGGACTAGCGGGATACAATGAGCAGTTCTTC.

V usage is TRBV20-1 and J usage is TRBJ2-5; 9 nucleotides agree with TRBD1. Germline V gene lookup returns CDR1 DFQATT and CDR2 SNEGSKA (reference sequence). V was clipped by 3 bases and J by 2 bases; unmatched bases: 4. The CDR3 consists of 14 residues. The CDR3 is CSARDRGLQETQYF. The CDR3 DNA follows: TGCAGTGCTAGGGACAGGGGTCTACAAGAGACCCAGTACTTC.

This clonotype was picked up a small number of times. This chain links TRBV29-1 with TRBJ1-2; 9 bases agree with TRBD1. CDR1 and CDR2 from the germline V gene are SQVTM and ANQGSEA. The CDR3 runs to 14 residues. After removal of 4 bases from V and 1 base from J, the junction contained 4 bases not matched to a gene. This chain's CDR3 is CSVGYRGLNYGYTF. CDR3 bases: TGCAGCGTTGGTTACAGGGGGCTTAACTATGGCTACACCTTC.

The chain combines TRBV2 with TRBJ1-5; 8 nucleotides align to TRBD1. The CDR3 is made up of 13 amino acids. The V segment lost 7 bases and the J segment 7 bases; nucleotides outside the gene matches: 6. Germline V gene sequence: CDR1 SNHLY, CDR2 FYNNEI. CDR3 nucleotide sequence: TGTGCCAGCACGGTACAGGGGGGGCAGCCCCAGCATTTT. This translates into CASTVQGGQPQHF. The entire variable domain, with the rest obtained from reference TRBV2 and TRBJ1-5, is as follows: EPEVTQTPSHQVTQMGQEVILRCVPISNHLYFYWYRQILGQKVEFLVSFYNNEISEKSEIFDDQFSVERPDGSNFTLKIRSTKLEDSAMYFCASTVQGGQPQHFGDGTRLSIL.

V gene TRBV20-1 combines with J gene TRBJ2-5; D is unclear. V gave up 3 bases and J gave up 4 bases, with 12 bases separating them. CDR1 and CDR2 from the germline V gene are DFQATT and SNEGSKA (reference sequence). The CDR3 has 13 amino acids. For the CDR3, the DNA is TGCAGTGCTAGGAACATGGATCGAGAGACCCAGTACTTC. Amino acid sequence: CSARNMDRETQYF.

This sequence joins TRBV7-6 and TRBJ2-5, with no clear D. Trimming left V 3 bases short and J 2 bases short, with 7 bases between. CDR1 and CDR2 from the germline V gene are SGHVS and FNYEAQ. This CDR3 is built from 13 residues. The CDR3 region is CASSFRRQETQYF. Here the CDR3 DNA reads TGTGCCAGCAGCTTTAGAAGGCAAGAGACCCAGTACTTC.

This clonotype came up a few times. V is TRBV7-2 and J is TRBJ2-2, with D possibly TRBD1 on 5 matching bases. The CDR3 totals 16 residues. V lost 0 bases to trimming and J lost 1 base, with 9 bases between them. Germline lookup yields CDR1 SGHTA and CDR2 FQGNSA. The CDR3 nucleotides are TGTGCCAGCAGCTTAGCGCCGACAGTGAACACCGGGGAGCTGTTTTTT. Amino acids: CASSLAPTVNTGELFF.

The V gene is TRBV2, the J gene TRBJ2-7; either TRBD1 or TRBD2 may supply D (5 bases each). From germline, CDR1 is SNHLY and CDR2 FYNNEI. The CDR3 runs to 15 residues. Trimming took off 10 bases at V and 0 bases at J, with 19 bases between the two ends. The CDR3 sequence: CATSKSGPNSYEQYF. CDR3 bases: TGTGCCACCTCCAAATCGGGACCTAACTCCTACGAGCAGTACTTC.

The chain carries TRBV15 and TRBJ2-1, with D possibly called TRBD1 or TRBD2 (5 bases each). V lost 0 bases and J lost 9, with 21 bases in between. The germline V gene encodes CDR1 LNHNV and CDR2 YYDKDF (reference sequence). The CDR3 contains 17 residues. CDR3 region: CATSRDRAVTVGAEQFF. The CDR3 coding sequence is TGTGCCACCAGCAGAGATAGGGCAGTGACAGTCGGGGCTGAGCAGTTCTTC. Full variable domain (missing parts from reference TRBV15 and TRBJ2-1): DAMVIQNPRYQVTQFGKPVTLSCSQTLNHNVMYWYQQKSSQAPKLLFHYYDKDFNNEADTPDNFQSRRPNTSFCFLDIRSPGLGDTAMYLCATSRDRAVTVGAEQFFGPGTRLTVL.

In DNA, the CDR3 is TGTGCCAGCAGTTACTACCGGGAGCCAAGCACAGATACGCAGTATTTT. Protein sequence: CASSYYREPSTDTQYF. This chain connects TRBV6-5 to TRBJ2-3, with a tentative D call TRBD2 (6 bases). The V end lost 1 base, the J end lost 0 bases, and 11 bases lay between the germline ends. Germline V CDR1 and CDR2: MNHEY, SVGAGI. The CDR3 spans 16 residues.

This clonotype has only a few counts. The chain employs TRBV5-6 and TRBJ1-3; D remains ambiguous. With 2 bases removed from V and 8 bases from J, the gap between germline ends came to 14 bases. This CDR3 has 14 residues. CDR1 SGHDT and CDR2 YYEEEE come from the germline V gene. The CDR3 spells CASSFRYGRDTIYF. CDR3 sequence (DNA): TGTGCCAGCAGCTTCAGATACGGGCGGGACACCATATATTTT.

This chain uses TRBV7-2 with TRBJ2-7; D is ambiguous. The germline V and J ends were trimmed by 0 bases and 5 bases, with 11 bases remaining between them. Germline lookup yields CDR1 SGHTA and CDR2 FQGNSA. The CDR3 totals 14 residues. The CDR3 sequence is CASSLALNYHEQYF. The CDR3 DNA follows: TGTGCCAGCAGCTTAGCCCTAAATTACCACGAGCAGTACTTC. The complete variable domain, with remaining parts taken from reference TRBV7-2 and TRBJ2-7, reads GAGVSQSPSNKVTEKGKDVELRCDPISGHTALYWYRQSLGQGLEFLIYFQGNSAPDKSGLPSDRFSAERTGGSVSTLTIQRTQQEDSAVYLCASSLALNYHEQYFGPGTRLTVT.

The V and J genes are TRBV20-1 and TRBJ2-1; 10 bases agree with TRBD2. CDR1 is DFQATT, CDR2 SNEGSKA, per germline (reference sequence). V dropped 5 bases and J dropped 7; count of bases not matched to a gene: 17. CDR3 length: 17 amino acids. The CDR3 is CSAPSSGGSLFVNEQFF. CDR3 sequence (DNA): TGCAGTGCTCCCTCTAGCGGGGGATCCCTCTTCGTGAATGAGCAGTTCTTC.

The rearrangement links TRBV14 to TRBJ1-5; weak D call: TRBD1 (5 bases). Per germline, CDR1 SGHDN and CDR2 FVKESK. Trimming left V 4 bases short and J 10 bases short, with 14 bases between. This CDR3 is 13 amino acids long. CDR3 nucleotides: TGTGCCAGCAGCCTTCTTATGGGGGACCCCCAGCATTTT. This encodes CASSLLMGDPQHF.

The V and J genes are TRBV20-1 and TRBJ1-6; D gene unclear. The CDR3 has 16 amino acids. Looked up from germline, CDR1 is DFQATT and CDR2 is SNEGSKA (reference sequence). Trimming cost V 0 bases and J 0 bases, with 9 bases left between them. As DNA, the CDR3 is TGCAGTGCTAGAGATCGGCAGAGCTCCTATAATTCACCCCTCCACTTT. This gives the protein CSARDRQSSYNSPLHF.

The J gene is TRBJ1-2, the V gene TRBV6-5; perhaps TRBD1 as D (5 bases). Trimming left V 4 bases short and J 7 bases short, with 13 bases between. The length of the CDR3 is 13 residues. Germline V gene lookup returns CDR1 MNHEY and CDR2 SVGAGI. DNA for the CDR3: TGTGCCAGCAGTTGGTCCCCAGGGCGTGGCTACACCTTC. Residues: CASSWSPGRGYTF.

This clonotype was recorded only once. This chain's CDR3 is CASSVGPQDFNEQFF. The CDR3 DNA reads as TGCGCCAGCAGCGTGGGACCACAGGATTTCAATGAGCAGTTCTTC. The rearrangement joins TRBV4-1 to TRBJ2-1; D may match TRBD1 or TRBD2 (5 bases each). V shed 5 bases and J shed 6 bases, with 17 bases lying between them. CDR1 is MGHRA, CDR2 YSYEKL, per germline. The CDR3 is 15 residues long.

This clonotype was observed many times. The DNA for the CDR3 is TGTGCCAGCAGTTTTACGGGCGGGGCTTCCTACGAGCAGTACTTC. Translating gives CASSFTGGASYEQYF. The genes are TRBV12-3 or TRBV12-4 and TRBJ2-7, with D maybe TRBD2 (6 bases). V dropped 3 bases and J dropped 1 base, with 13 bases sitting between them. The CDR3 spans 15 residues.

V usage is TRBV10-3 and J usage is TRBJ2-5; TRBD2 matches at 8 bases. The CDR3 loop spans 15 amino acids. With 3 bases clipped from V and 5 bases from J, the junction kept 8 bases outside the gene matches. Germline V gene sequence: CDR1 ENHRY, CDR2 SYGVKD. DNA of the CDR3: TGTGCCATCAGTGATCGCCGGGGGGGCCAGGAGACCCAGTACTTC. It specifies CAISDRRGGQETQYF.

The sample holds many counts of this clonotype. The rearrangement joins TRBV20-1 to TRBJ2-3; D is perhaps TRBD2 (5 bases). V lost 3 bases and J 5 bases, leaving 9 bases between the germline ends. Looked up from germline, CDR1 is DFQATT and CDR2 is SNEGSKA (reference sequence). The CDR3 consists of 12 residues. CDR3 residues: CSARTAGDTQYF. The CDR3 nucleotides read TGCAGTGCTAGGACGGCGGGAGATACGCAGTATTTT.

This clonotype was counted between two and nine times. The J gene is TRBJ2-7, the V gene TRBV3-1; 8 bases line up with TRBD1. V trimming: 4 bases; J trimming: 2 bases; junction bases outside the gene matches: 7. Germline loops: CDR1 LGHDT, CDR2 YNNKEL (reference sequence). CDR3 length equals 15 residues. In nucleotides, the CDR3 is TGTGCCAGCAGCCCCACGGACAGGGCTGCCTACGAGCAGTACTTC. It translates to CASSPTDRAAYEQYF.

As DNA, the CDR3 is TGCAGTGCTAGACCCGACAGATCCAGCTCCTACAATGAGCAGTTCTTC. Translating gives CSARPDRSSSYNEQFF. The chain recombines TRBV20-1 with TRBJ2-1; D might be TRBD1 (5 bases). This CDR3 has 16 residues. CDR1 and CDR2 (germline): DFQATT, SNEGSKA (reference sequence). The ends were cut back, 2 bases at V and 0 bases at J, with 14 bases in the middle.

This clonotype was recorded a few times. The CDR3 DNA reads as TGCAGCGTTGAACTCCAGGACACTAGAGTCCTGCAGTACTTC. Amino acids: CSVELQDTRVLQYF. This rearrangement joins TRBV29-1 to TRBJ2-7; either TRBD1 or TRBD2 may fit D (5 bases each). The CDR3 is made up of 14 amino acids. Germline CDR1 SQVTM, CDR2 ANQGSEA. V was pared by 2 bases and J by 9 bases, with 20 bases between.

The rearrangement uses TRBV27 and TRBJ1-5; a possible D gene is TRBD1 (5 bases). Germline V CDR1 and CDR2: MNHEY, SMNVEV (reference sequence). The CDR3 sequence is 12 residues long. V lost 6 bases to trimming and J lost 7 bases, with 10 bases between them. The CDR3, as DNA: TGTGCCAGCAGGGACCGGGGGCAGCCCCAGCATTTT. It specifies CASRDRGQPQHF.

The chain has TRBV5-1 and TRBJ2-7, with D perhaps matching TRBD1 (8 bases). Trimming pared 1 base from V and 0 bases from J, leaving 14 bases between. The germline V gene has CDR1 SGHRS and CDR2 YFSETQ. The CDR3 has 16 residues. The CDR3 region has the DNA TGCGCCAGCAGCTTGAGCGGGACAGGCAACTCCTACGAGCAGTACTTC. Amino acid sequence: CASSLSGTGNSYEQYF.

Here the CDR3 DNA reads TGCGCCAGCAGCTTTTTGTCTAGCGGGACTCAAGAGACCCAGTACTTC. Translated, it gives CASSFLSSGTQETQYF. The chain uses TRBV5-1 and TRBJ2-5; 9 bases are shared with TRBD2. Germline CDR1 reads SGHRS; CDR2 reads YFSETQ. Trimming cost V 2 bases and J 2 bases; bases outside gene matches: 7. The CDR3 runs to 16 residues.

The gene calls are TRBV5-1 and TRBJ2-1; D may correspond to TRBD1 or TRBD2 (6 bases each). The length of the CDR3 is 13 residues. In germline, CDR1 is SGHRS, CDR2 YFSETQ. The V end was cut by 0 bases, the J end by 12 bases, with 13 bases between. CDR3 amino acids: CASSLGGAQGQFF. CDR3 in DNA: TGCGCCAGCAGCTTGGGGGGGGCGCAGGGGCAGTTCTTC.